This is a list of T cell receptor beta chains from one sample in a study of blood T cell repertoires in COVID-19. Here immunoSEQ multiplex PCR was the method, and the copy in TCRdb shows in-frame clones only, minus some. The sample holds roughly 150,000 clones, 70% to 85% seen once. Sequenced: peripheral blood. The receptor set was obtained from a woman in her 50s with acute or convalescent COVID-19. Each CDR3 is given with its conserved first and last residue. The order of the fields is D gene, V gene, CDR3 length, clone size, J gene, CDR3 DNA, CDR3 protein. D genes are given only for firm matches. Clone size appears in some rows only: once, few, many, or a class for an expanded clone.

NA	TRBV7-9	13	NA	TRBJ1-6	TGTGCCAGCAGCTTAGAGCTGAATTCACCCCTCCACTTT	CASSLELNSPLHF
NA	TRBV27	16	NA	TRBJ2-2	TGTGCCAGCAGTTTAGTTCCTGGCACAGTCCCCGGGGAGCTGTTTTTT	CASSLVPGTVPGELFF
TRBD1	TRBV2	17	NA	TRBJ1-5	TGTGCCAGCAGTATGAGGAAACAGGGGCCTAGCAATCAGCCCCAGCATTTT	CASSMRKQGPSNQPQHF
TRBD1	TRBV6-6	16	NA	TRBJ2-7	TGTGCCAGCAGTTCCTCCTCGGGACAGGGCCCCCACGAGCAGTACTTC	CASSSSSGQGPHEQYF
NA	TRBV7-9	13	NA	TRBJ2-1	TGTGCCAGCAGCTATCTATCGGGCAATGAGCAGTTCTTC	CASSYLSGNEQFF
TRBD2	TRBV4-1	17	NA	TRBJ2-1	TGCGCCAGCAGCCTAAATACCGGAGCGGGAGCACACAATGAGCAGTTCTTC	CASSLNTGAGAHNEQFF
NA	TRBV6-1	15	NA	TRBJ1-4	TGTGCCAGCAGTCTCCGACAGTCAACTAATGAAAAACTGTTTTTT	CASSLRQSTNEKLFF
TRBD1	TRBV9	17	NA	TRBJ2-7	TGTGCCAGCAGCGTAGCCCCGACAGGGGCCCTCTCCTACGAGCAGTACTTC	CASSVAPTGALSYEQYF
NA	TRBV6-4	13	NA	TRBJ2-1	TGTGCCAGCAGTGACCGACAGTTCGGTGAGCAGTTCTTC	CASSDRQFGEQFF
NA	TRBV9	14	NA	TRBJ1-1	TGTGCCAGCAGCGTAGGGCACGAGGGCACTGAAGCTTTCTTT	CASSVGHEGTEAFF
TRBD1	TRBV2	14	NA	TRBJ1-2	TGTGCCAGCAGAAAGGACAGGGCTAACTATGGCTACACCTTC	CASRKDRANYGYTF
TRBD1	TRBV19	16	once	TRBJ1-2	TGTGCCAGTGGAAACCGCGGGACAGCCGCTAACTATGGCTACACCTTC	CASGNRGTAANYGYTF
NA	TRBV6-5	15	NA	TRBJ1-6	TGTGCCAGCAGTTACATCCGGGGGTTAAATTCACCCCTCCACTTT	CASSYIRGLNSPLHF
TRBD1	TRBV19	17	NA	TRBJ1-2	TGTGCCAGTATTGCGCGCCGGGACAGGGACAATATGAACGGCTACACCTTC	CASIARRDRDNMNGYTF
NA	TRBV6-5	11	many	TRBJ1-2	TGTGCCAGCGGAGGGGACTATGGCTACACCTTC	CASGGDYGYTF
NA	TRBV18	14	once	TRBJ1-4	TGTGCCAGCTCACCACCAGGGGAACTTGAAAAACTGTTTTTT	CASSPPGELEKLFF
NA	TRBV4-2	15	NA	TRBJ2-5	TGTGCCAGCAGCCAAAAGGGTGATAGCGAAGAGACCCAGTACTTC	CASSQKGDSEETQYF
TRBD1	TRBV7-2	13	NA	TRBJ1-2	TGTGCCAGCAGCTTAGAGGGGGCTCGAGGCTACACCTTC	CASSLEGARGYTF
TRBD1	TRBV15	19	NA	TRBJ2-2	TGTGCCACCAGCAGAGATAAGATGACAGGGACGGTGAACACCGGGGAGCTGTTTTTT	CATSRDKMTGTVNTGELFF
TRBD2	TRBV6-5	16	NA	TRBJ2-5	TGTGCCAGCAGTTACAGGCTAGCGGGCTACCAAGAGACCCAGTACTTC	CASSYRLAGYQETQYF
NA	TRBV7-6	14	few	TRBJ2-3	TGTGCCAGCAGCCAGGGCGCAGGGACAGATACGCAGTATTTT	CASSQGAGTDTQYF
NA	TRBV12-3/TRBV12-4	12	NA	TRBJ1-4	TGTGCCACCAAAACAGGGTATGAAAAACTGTTTTTT	CATKTGYEKLFF
TRBD1	TRBV19	15	NA	TRBJ1-6	TGTGCCAGTAGTGCCGGGACAGCTTATAATTCACCCCTCCACTTT	CASSAGTAYNSPLHF
NA	TRBV13	14	NA	TRBJ2-1	TGTGCCAGCAGCCTAAGGACAGTTTACAATGAGCAGTTCTTC	CASSLRTVYNEQFF
NA	TRBV7-2	14	once	TRBJ2-1	TGTGCCAGCAGCCCCATGGACACCTACAATGAGCAGTTCTTC	CASSPMDTYNEQFF
NA	TRBV4-3	15	NA	TRBJ2-3	TGCGCCAGCAGCCTCGTGGGGGGGCTGGGGGATACGCAGTATTTT	CASSLVGGLGDTQYF
TRBD1	TRBV5-1	17	NA	TRBJ2-1	TGCGCCAGCAGCTTTTTACCCGGGACAGAAATTTACAATGAGCAGTTCTTC	CASSFLPGTEIYNEQFF
NA	TRBV7-2	16	NA	TRBJ2-3	TGTGCCAGCAGCTTAGGGCCTCACATCCCGACAGATACGCAGTATTTT	CASSLGPHIPTDTQYF
NA	TRBV4-1	13	once	TRBJ1-5	TGCGCCAGCAGCCAAGAAGGGAGTCAGCCCCAGCATTTT	CASSQEGSQPQHF
TRBD2	TRBV6-6	16	once	TRBJ2-2	TGTGCCAGCAGTTACTGGGGAGCGGGAGGTCCCGGGGAGCTGTTTTTT	CASSYWGAGGPGELFF
NA	TRBV4-3	16	few	TRBJ1-3	TGCGCCAGCAGCCAATTTAACGCTAGGTCTGGAAACACCATATATTTT	CASSQFNARSGNTIYF
NA	TRBV18	15	NA	TRBJ1-2	TGTGCCAGCTCGCTCTCTGACGGACAGCTCTATGGCTACACCTTC	CASSLSDGQLYGYTF
TRBD1	TRBV6-5	14	once	TRBJ1-1	TGTGCCAGCACGAAGACAGGGGGCTTTAATGAAGCTTTCTTT	CASTKTGGFNEAFF
TRBD1	TRBV11-2	18	NA	TRBJ1-6	TGTGCCAGCAGCGCGACGAACAGGGGAATGGGCAGTAATTCACCCCTCCACTTT	CASSATNRGMGSNSPLHF
TRBD1	TRBV7-2	14	NA	TRBJ1-3	TGTGCCAGCAGCCTGACAGGGGACGGAAACACCATATATTTT	CASSLTGDGNTIYF
NA	TRBV18	13	NA	TRBJ1-5	TGTGCCAGCTCACCACAACGGGATCAGCCCCAGCATTTT	CASSPQRDQPQHF
TRBD2	TRBV9	15	NA	TRBJ2-1	TGTGCCAGCAGCGCCCTAGCGGCCACGTACAATGAGCAGTTCTTC	CASSALAATYNEQFF
NA	TRBV6-5	12	NA	TRBJ1-5	TGTGCCAGCAGTTCAGTGAACCAGCCCCAGCATTTT	CASSSVNQPQHF
NA	TRBV7-9	17	NA	TRBJ2-3	TGTGCCAGCAGCTTACGTCGGGACTCAATCTTCGCAGATACGCAGTATTTT	CASSLRRDSIFADTQYF